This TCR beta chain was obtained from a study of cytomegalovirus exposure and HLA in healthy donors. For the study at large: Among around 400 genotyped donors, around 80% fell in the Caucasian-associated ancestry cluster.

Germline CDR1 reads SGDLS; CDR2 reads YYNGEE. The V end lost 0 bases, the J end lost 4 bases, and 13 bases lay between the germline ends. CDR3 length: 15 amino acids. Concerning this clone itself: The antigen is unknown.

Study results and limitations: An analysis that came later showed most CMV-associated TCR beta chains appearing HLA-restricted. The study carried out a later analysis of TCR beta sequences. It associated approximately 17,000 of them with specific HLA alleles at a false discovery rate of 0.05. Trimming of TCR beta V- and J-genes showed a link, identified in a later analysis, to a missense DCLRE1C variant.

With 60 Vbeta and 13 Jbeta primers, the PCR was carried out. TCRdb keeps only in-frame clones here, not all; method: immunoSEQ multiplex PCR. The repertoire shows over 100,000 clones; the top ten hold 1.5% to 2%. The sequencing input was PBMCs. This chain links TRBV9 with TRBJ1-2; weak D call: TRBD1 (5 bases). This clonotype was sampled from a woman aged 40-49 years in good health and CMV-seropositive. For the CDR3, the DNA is TGTGCCAGCAGCGTAGGCCCCTCGCAGGGCTATGGCTACACCTTC. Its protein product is CASSVGPSQGYGYTF.